This T cell receptor (beta chain) comes out of a study of post-analysis software for immune sequencing data. Study summary: Disease courses included relapsing-remitting, secondary progressive and progressive-relapsing multiple sclerosis.

Libraries were made from TCR beta cDNA, and they carried unique molecular identifiers. A population of roughly 1 to 11 million T cells gave rise to roughly 0.5 million cDNA molecules. In TCRdb, the PCR reads were re-called with MiXCR into one record per CDR3 protein. The sample yields roughly 410,000 distinct CDR3 sequences, approximately 33% seen once. Comment on this clonotype: Its antigen is unknown.

Study-wide results and limits: Comparison with controls showed significantly lower normalized Chao1 diversity in multiple sclerosis patients. When patients were compared with controls, four or five TRBV segments were more frequent, TRBV5-6, TRBV5-1 and TRBV20-1 among them.

The CDR3 has 16 residues. With 4 bases removed from V and 4 bases from J, the gap between germline ends came to 19 bases. The sample taken for sequencing was blood. The rearrangement joins TRBV12-3 or TRBV12-4 to TRBJ1-2, with D perhaps matching TRBD1 (6 bases). The sequence was obtained from a girl under 18 with multiple sclerosis. CDR3 in amino acids: CASSSRQDPPCYGYTF. CDR3 coding DNA: TGTGCCAGCAGTTCCCGACAGGACCCTCCTTGCTATGGCTACACCTTC.